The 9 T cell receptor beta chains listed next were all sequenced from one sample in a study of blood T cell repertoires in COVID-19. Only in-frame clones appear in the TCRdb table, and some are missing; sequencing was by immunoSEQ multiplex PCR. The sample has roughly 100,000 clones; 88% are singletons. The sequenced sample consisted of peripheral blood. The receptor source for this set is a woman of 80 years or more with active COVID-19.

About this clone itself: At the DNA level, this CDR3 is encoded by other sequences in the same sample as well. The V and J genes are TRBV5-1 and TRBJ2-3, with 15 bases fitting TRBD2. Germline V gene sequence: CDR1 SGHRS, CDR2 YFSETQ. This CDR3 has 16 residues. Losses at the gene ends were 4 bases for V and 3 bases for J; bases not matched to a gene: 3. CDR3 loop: CASSPGTSGRTDTQYF. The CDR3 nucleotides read TGCGCCAGCAGCCCTGGGACTAGCGGGAGGACAGATACGCAGTATTTT.

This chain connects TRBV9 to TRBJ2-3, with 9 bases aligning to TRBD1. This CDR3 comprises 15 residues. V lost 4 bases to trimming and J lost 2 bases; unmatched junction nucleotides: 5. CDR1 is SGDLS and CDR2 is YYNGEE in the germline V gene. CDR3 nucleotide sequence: TGTGCCAGCAGCACGAGGACAGGGGACACAGATACGCAGTATTTT. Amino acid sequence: CASSTRTGDTDTQYF.

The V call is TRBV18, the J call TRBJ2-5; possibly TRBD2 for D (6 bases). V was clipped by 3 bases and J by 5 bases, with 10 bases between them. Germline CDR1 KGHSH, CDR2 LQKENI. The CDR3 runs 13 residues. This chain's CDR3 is CASSPGGEETQYF. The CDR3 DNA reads TGTGCCAGCTCACCGGGGGGAGAGGAGACCCAGTACTTC.

The CDR3 loop reads CASSYSPTGGVYNEQFF. The CDR3 DNA is TGTGCCAGCAGTTACTCTCCGACAGGGGGGGTATACAATGAGCAGTTCTTC. This sequence joins TRBV6-2 or TRBV6-3 and TRBJ2-1, with TRBD1 identical over 9 bases. Germline CDR1 reads MNHEY; CDR2 reads SVGEGT. The CDR3 spans 17 residues. The trim removed 0 bases at V and 4 bases at J, leaving 7 bases unmatched.

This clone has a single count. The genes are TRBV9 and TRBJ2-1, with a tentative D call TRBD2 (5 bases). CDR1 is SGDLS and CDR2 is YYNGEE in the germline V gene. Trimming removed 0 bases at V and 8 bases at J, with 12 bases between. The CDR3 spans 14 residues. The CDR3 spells CASSVAGISDEQFF. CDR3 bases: TGTGCCAGCAGCGTAGCGGGGATAAGCGATGAGCAGTTCTTC.

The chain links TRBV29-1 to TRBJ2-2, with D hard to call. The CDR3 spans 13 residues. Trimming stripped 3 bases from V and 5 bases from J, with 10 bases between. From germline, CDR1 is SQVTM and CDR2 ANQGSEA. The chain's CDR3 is CSVDDDGTGELFF. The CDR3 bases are TGCAGCGTTGATGACGACGGGACCGGGGAGCTGTTTTTT.

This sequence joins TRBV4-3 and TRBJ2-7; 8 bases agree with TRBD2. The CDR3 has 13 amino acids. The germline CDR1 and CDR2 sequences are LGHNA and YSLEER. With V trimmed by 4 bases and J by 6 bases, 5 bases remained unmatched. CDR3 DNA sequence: TGCGCCAGCAGCCTTAGCGGGATGAGCGAGCAGTACTTC. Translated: CASSLSGMSEQYF.

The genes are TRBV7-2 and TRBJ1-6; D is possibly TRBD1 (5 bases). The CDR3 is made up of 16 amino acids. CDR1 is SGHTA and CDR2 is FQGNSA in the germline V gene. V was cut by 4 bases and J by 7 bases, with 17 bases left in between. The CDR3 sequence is CASSSTVRANNSPLHF. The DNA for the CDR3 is TGTGCCAGCAGCTCGACAGTTCGGGCGAACAATTCACCCCTCCACTTT.

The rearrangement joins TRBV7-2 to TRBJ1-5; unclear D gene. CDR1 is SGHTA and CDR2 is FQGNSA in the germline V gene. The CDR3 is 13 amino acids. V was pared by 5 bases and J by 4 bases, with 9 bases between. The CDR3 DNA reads TGTGCCAGCAGCGAGCAGGTGAATCAGCCCCAGCATTTT. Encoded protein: CASSEQVNQPQHF.